This TCR beta chain was documented in a study of T cells in Graves' hyperthyroidism and ophthalmopathy. The CDR3 covers 18 residues. Deletions cut 5 bases from V and 1 base from J, with 21 bases between. Germline V gives CDR1 GTSNPN, CDR2 SVGIG (reference sequence). Researchers amplified the TCR beta CDR3 regions from RNA transcripts. The HTBI primer set drove a first-round RT-PCR of the TCR CDR3. MiXCR, run by TCRdb on the multiplex PCR reads, gives a single entry per CDR3 protein. This table holds a few hundred thousand distinct CDR3 sequences, around 15% found once. The V and J genes are TRBV30 and TRBJ2-6; no firm D call. The receptor was isolated from a woman between 35 and 50 years old with Graves' hyperthyroidism. The sample was blood. CDR3 bases: TGTGCCTGGGGCAAGAAGACGGGTGGATTTTCTGGGGCCAACGTCCTGACTTTC. Translated, it gives CAWGKKTGGFSGANVLTF.